Shown below are 7 T cell receptor beta chains from a single sample sequenced in a study of blood T cell repertoires in COVID-19. Assay: immunoSEQ multiplex PCR; the TCRdb copy retains only in-frame clones and omits some. The data contain fewer than 200,000 clones, 88% of them singletons. Sequencing was performed on peripheral blood. The source is a man aged 40-49 years with active or convalescent COVID-19.

The chain uses TRBV6-6 and TRBJ2-1; D perhaps matches TRBD2 (5 bases). The V gene's germline CDR1 is MNHNY and CDR2 SVGAGI (reference sequence). V lost 2 bases to trimming and J lost 3 bases, with 11 bases between them. The CDR3 totals 15 residues. The CDR3 region has the DNA TGTGCCAGCAGTTACCCGGGGATGAACTACAATGAGCAGTTCTTC. This codes for CASSYPGMNYNEQFF.

The chain is built from TRBV6-1 and TRBJ2-1, with 10 bases fitting TRBD2. Germline V gene data show CDR1 as MNHNS and CDR2 as SASEGT. The CDR3 consists of 14 residues. The ends lost 2 bases at V and 8 bases at J; junction bases unmatched: 3. CDR3 loop: CASSESGGGHEQFF. The CDR3, as DNA: TGTGCCAGCAGTGAAAGCGGGGGGGGGCATGAGCAGTTCTTC.

This chain connects TRBV5-4 to TRBJ1-2; 10 bases are a match to TRBD1. Germline CDR1 SGHNT, CDR2 YYREEE (reference sequence). The CDR3 sequence is 12 residues long. V lost 9 bases and J lost 8; bases outside the gene matches: 7. This CDR3 reads CANPGQGIGYTF. CDR3 DNA sequence: TGTGCCAATCCGGGACAGGGGATAGGCTACACCTTC.

The V call is TRBV10-3, the J call TRBJ1-1, with a weak D call TRBD1 (6 bases). The CDR3 runs 16 residues. The V end was cut by 3 bases, the J end by 3 bases, with 17 bases between. From germline, CDR1 is ENHRY and CDR2 SYGVKD. CDR3 nucleotide sequence: TGTGCCATCAGTGACTTCGGGGACACCCCGGACACTGAAGCTTTCTTT. This codes for CAISDFGDTPDTEAFF.

The chain employs TRBV5-4 and TRBJ2-7; TRBD2 matches at 14 bases. This CDR3 comprises 16 residues. Germline assignment: CDR1 SGHNT and CDR2 YYREEE (reference sequence). J gave up 4 bases and V 5 bases, and 8 bases lay outside the gene matches. CDR3 coding DNA: TGTGCCAGCAGTCTACGAGGACTAGCGGGAGGTTACGAGCAGTACTTC. Protein product: CASSLRGLAGGYEQYF.

This chain joins TRBV5-4 and TRBJ2-4; D is unclear. V gave up 0 bases and J gave up 6 bases, with 4 bases separating them. CDR1 and CDR2 (germline): SGHNT, YYREEE (reference sequence). The CDR3 sequence is 12 residues long. This CDR3 reads CASSLGPNIQYF. CDR3 coding DNA: TGTGCCAGCAGCTTGGGGCCAAACATTCAGTACTTC. The entire variable domain, with the rest obtained from reference TRBV5-4 and TRBJ2-4, is as follows: ETGVTQSPTHLIKTRGQQVTLRCSSQSGHNTVSWYQQALGQGPQFIFQYYREEENGRGNFPPRFSGLQFPNYSSELNVNALELDDSALYLCASSLGPNIQYFGAGTRLSVL.

This clone was counted once. The chain carries TRBV7-2 and TRBJ1-5, with TRBD1 identical over 9 bases. The V and J ends lost 1 base and 7 bases, in that order; junction bases with no gene match: 8. The CDR3 is 16 amino acids. The germline V gene encodes CDR1 SGHTA and CDR2 FQGNSA. The CDR3 nucleotides are TGTGCCAGCAGCTTAGAAGGGACAGGGCGAGGGCAGCCCCAGCATTTT. This translates into CASSLEGTGRGQPQHF. The entire variable domain, with the rest obtained from reference TRBV7-2 and TRBJ1-5, is as follows: GAGVSQSPSNKVTEKGKDVELRCDPISGHTALYWYRQSLGQGLEFLIYFQGNSAPDKSGLPSDRFSAERTGGSVSTLTIQRTQQEDSAVYLCASSLEGTGRGQPQHFGDGTRLSIL.